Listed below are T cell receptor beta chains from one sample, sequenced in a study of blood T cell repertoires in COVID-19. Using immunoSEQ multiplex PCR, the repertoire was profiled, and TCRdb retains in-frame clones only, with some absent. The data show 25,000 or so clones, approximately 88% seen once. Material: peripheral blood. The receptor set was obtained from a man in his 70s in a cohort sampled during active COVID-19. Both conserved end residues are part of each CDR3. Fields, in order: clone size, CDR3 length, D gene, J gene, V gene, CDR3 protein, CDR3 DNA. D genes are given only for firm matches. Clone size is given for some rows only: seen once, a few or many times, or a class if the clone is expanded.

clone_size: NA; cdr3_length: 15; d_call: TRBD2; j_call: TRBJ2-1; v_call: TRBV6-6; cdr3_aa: CASRGTSGSLNEQFF; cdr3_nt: TGTGCCAGCAGGGGGACTAGCGGGAGTTTAAATGAGCAGTTCTTC
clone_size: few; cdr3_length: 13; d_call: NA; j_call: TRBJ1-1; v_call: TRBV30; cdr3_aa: CAWIKDLNTEAFF; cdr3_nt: TGTGCCTGGATAAAGGACTTGAACACTGAAGCTTTCTTT
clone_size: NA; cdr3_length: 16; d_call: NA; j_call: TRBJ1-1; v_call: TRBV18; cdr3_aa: CASSQGQPLRDTEAFF; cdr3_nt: TGTGCCAGCTCACAGGGACAACCACTCCGGGACACTGAAGCTTTCTTT
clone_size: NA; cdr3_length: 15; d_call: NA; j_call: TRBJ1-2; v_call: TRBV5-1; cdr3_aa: CASSLGWDWNYGYTF; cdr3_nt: TGCGCCAGCAGCTTGGGGTGGGACTGGAACTATGGCTACACCTTC
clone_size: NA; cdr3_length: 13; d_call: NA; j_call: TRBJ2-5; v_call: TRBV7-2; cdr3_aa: CASSLTVKETQYF; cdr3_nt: TGTGCCAGCAGCTTAACGGTTAAAGAGACCCAGTACTTC
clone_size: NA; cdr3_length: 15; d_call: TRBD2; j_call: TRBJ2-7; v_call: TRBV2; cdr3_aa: CASRRRTSGSYEQYF; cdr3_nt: TGTGCCAGCAGAAGAAGGACTAGCGGGAGTTACGAGCAGTACTTC
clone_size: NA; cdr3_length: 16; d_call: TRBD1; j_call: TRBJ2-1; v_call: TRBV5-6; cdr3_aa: CASSLLEDRGENEQFF; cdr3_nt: TGTGCCAGCAGCTTGTTAGAGGACAGGGGTGAGAATGAGCAGTTCTTC
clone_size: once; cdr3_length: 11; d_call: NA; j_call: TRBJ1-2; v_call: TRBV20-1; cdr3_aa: CSATSGGGYTF; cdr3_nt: TGCAGTGCTACGTCCGGGGGTGGCTACACCTTC
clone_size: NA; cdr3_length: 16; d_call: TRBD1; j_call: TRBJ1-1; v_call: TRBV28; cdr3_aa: CASTGTGTGVLVRAFF; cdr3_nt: TGTGCCAGCACGGGGACAGGGACAGGGGTGTTAGTGCGAGCTTTCTTT
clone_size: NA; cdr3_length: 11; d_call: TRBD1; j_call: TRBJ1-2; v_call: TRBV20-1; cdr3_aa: CSAIQGYGYTF; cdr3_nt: TGCAGTGCCATACAGGGGTATGGCTACACCTTC
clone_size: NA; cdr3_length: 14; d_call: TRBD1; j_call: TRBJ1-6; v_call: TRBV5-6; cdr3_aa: CASSYGTGDSPLHF; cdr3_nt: TGTGCCAGCTCTTACGGGACAGGTGATTCACCCCTCCACTTT
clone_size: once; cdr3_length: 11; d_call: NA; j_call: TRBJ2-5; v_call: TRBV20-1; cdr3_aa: CSAKRQETQYF; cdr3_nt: TGCAGTGCGAAGCGGCAAGAGACCCAGTACTTC
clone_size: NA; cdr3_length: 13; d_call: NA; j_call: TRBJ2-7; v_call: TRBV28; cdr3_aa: CASSGRNAYEQYF; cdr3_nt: TGTGCCAGCAGTGGGAGAAACGCCTACGAGCAGTACTTC
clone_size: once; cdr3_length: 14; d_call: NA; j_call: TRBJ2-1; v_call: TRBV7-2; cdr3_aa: CASSLALGDSEQFF; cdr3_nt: TGTGCCAGCAGCTTAGCCTTAGGGGATTCTGAGCAGTTCTTC
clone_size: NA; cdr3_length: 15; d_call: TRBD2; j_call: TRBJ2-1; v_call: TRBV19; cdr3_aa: CASSILTSGHNEQFF; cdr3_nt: TGTGCCAGTAGTATTTTGACTAGCGGTCACAATGAGCAGTTCTTC
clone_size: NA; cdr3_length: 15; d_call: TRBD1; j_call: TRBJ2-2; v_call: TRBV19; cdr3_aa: CASSIGTVNTGELFF; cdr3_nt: TGTGCCAGTAGTATCGGGACAGTTAACACCGGGGAGCTGTTTTTT
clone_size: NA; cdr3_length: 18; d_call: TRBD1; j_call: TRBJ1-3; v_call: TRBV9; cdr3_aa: CASSVGTGAVSSGNTIYF; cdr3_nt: TGTGCCAGCAGCGTCGGGACAGGGGCCGTAAGCTCTGGAAACACCATATATTTT
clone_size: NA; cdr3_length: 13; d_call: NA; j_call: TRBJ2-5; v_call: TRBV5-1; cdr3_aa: CASSLGSQETQYF; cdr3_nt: TGCGCCAGCAGCTTGGGCAGCCAAGAGACCCAGTACTTC
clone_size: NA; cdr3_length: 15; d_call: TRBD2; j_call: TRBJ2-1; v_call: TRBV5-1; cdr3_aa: CASRSLGSGSNEQFF; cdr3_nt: TGCGCCAGCAGAAGCTTGGGTAGCGGGTCCAATGAGCAGTTCTTC
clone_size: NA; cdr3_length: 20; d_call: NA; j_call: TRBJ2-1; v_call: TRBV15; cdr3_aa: CATSRGAGTGPGGSYNEQFF; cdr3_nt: TGTGCCACCAGCAGAGGGGCGGGGACGGGACCTGGGGGCTCCTACAATGAGCAGTTCTTC
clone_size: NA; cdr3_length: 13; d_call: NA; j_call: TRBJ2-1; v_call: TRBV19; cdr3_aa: CASRLAGYNEQFF; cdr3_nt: TGTGCCAGTAGACTAGCTGGGTACAATGAGCAGTTCTTC
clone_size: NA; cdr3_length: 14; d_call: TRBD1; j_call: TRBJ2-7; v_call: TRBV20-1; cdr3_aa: CSASKTGAAYEQYF; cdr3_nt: TGCAGTGCTAGTAAGACAGGGGCGGCCTACGAGCAGTACTTC
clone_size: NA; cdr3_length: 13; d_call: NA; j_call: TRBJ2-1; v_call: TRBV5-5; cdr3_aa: CASSLVTGNEQFF; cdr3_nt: TGTGCCAGCAGCTTGGTAACGGGGAATGAGCAGTTCTTC
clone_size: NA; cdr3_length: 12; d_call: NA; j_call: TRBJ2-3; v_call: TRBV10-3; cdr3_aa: CATGQGTDTQYF; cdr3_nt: TGTGCCACCGGACAAGGCACAGATACGCAGTATTTT
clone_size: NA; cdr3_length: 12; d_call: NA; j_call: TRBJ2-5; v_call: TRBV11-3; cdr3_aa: CASSQGRETQYF; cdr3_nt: TGTGCCAGCAGCCAGGGTCGAGAGACCCAGTACTTC
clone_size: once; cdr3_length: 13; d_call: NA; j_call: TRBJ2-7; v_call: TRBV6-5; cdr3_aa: CASSQRNSYEQYF; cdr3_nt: TGTGCCAGCAGTCAGCGAAACTCCTACGAGCAGTACTTC
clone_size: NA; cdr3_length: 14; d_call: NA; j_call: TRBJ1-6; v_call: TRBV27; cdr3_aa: CASSATRYNSPLHF; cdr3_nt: TGTGCCAGCAGCGCGACTCGGTATAATTCACCCCTCCACTTT
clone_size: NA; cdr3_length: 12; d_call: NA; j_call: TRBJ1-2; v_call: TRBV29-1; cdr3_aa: CSVEARGFGYTF; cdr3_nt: TGCAGCGTTGAAGCAAGGGGCTTTGGCTACACCTTC
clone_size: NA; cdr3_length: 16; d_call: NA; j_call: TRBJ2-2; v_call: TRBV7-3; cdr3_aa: CASSLNSPGNTGELFF; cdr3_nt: TGTGCCAGCAGCTTAAACTCACCGGGGAACACCGGGGAGCTGTTTTTT